These T cell receptor beta chains were read from a single sample in a study of T cells in narcolepsy. TCRdb keeps only in-frame clones here, not all; method: immunoSEQ multiplex PCR. Of about 40,000 clones listed, approximately 90% were seen once; the top ten hold roughly 1.2%. The material sequenced was CD45RA- memory CD4+ T cells from PBMCs. These receptor sequences come from a human donor with narcolepsy. Both conserved end residues are part of each CDR3. The order of the fields is J gene, D gene, clone size, V gene, CDR3 protein, CDR3 DNA. A D gene is named only where the DNA matches it firmly. The size entry is marked missing in some rows and otherwise reads once, few, many or a size class.

TRBJ1-5	TRBD1	-	TRBV2	CASSEADTWTGGGQPQHF	TGTGCCAGCAGTGAAGCGGATACCTGGACAGGGGGCGGGCAGCCCCAGCATTTT
TRBJ2-7	-	-	TRBV23-1	CASGCRTVSYEQYF	TGCGCCAGCGGCTGCCGGACAGTATCCTACGAGCAGTACTTC
TRBJ1-1	TRBD1	-	TRBV18	CASSPGTGENTEAFF	TGTGCCAGCTCACCCGGGACAGGGGAGAACACTGAAGCTTTCTTT
TRBJ1-4	-	-	TRBV5-6	CASSLVSGAEKLFF	TGTGCCAGCAGCTTAGTCTCCGGGGCTGAAAAACTGTTTTTT
TRBJ1-1	-	-	TRBV7-6	CASSQGGGQTEAFF	TGTGCCAGCAGCCAAGGGGGGGGGCAGACTGAAGCTTTCTTT
TRBJ1-3	-	-	TRBV30	CAWARGSGNTIYF	TGTGCCTGGGCCAGGGGCTCTGGAAACACCATATATTTT
TRBJ2-7	-	-	TRBV27	CASRYGQYSYEQYF	TGTGCCAGCAGATATGGACAGTACTCCTACGAGCAGTACTTC
TRBJ2-1	-	-	TRBV6-1	CASRPTENSYNEQFF	TGTGCCAGCAGACCAACAGAGAACTCCTACAATGAGCAGTTCTTC
TRBJ2-5	-	-	TRBV7-2	CASSLRIKETQYF	TGTGCCAGCAGCTTACGGATAAAAGAGACCCAGTACTTC
TRBJ1-1	-	-	TRBV7-8	CASSSPGRNTEAFF	TGTGCCAGCAGCTCCCCGGGCCGGAACACTGAAGCTTTCTTT
TRBJ2-3	-	-	TRBV20-1	CSLRATDTQYF	TGCAGTCTTCGAGCCACAGATACGCAGTATTTT
TRBJ1-3	-	-	TRBV4-2	CASSQEGVGGGRVSSGNTIYF	TGTGCCAGCAGCCAAGAGGGAGTTGGGGGCGGTCGGGTTAGCTCTGGAAACACCATATATTTT
TRBJ2-3	TRBD2	-	TRBV18	CASSPSLGSGASTDTQYF	TGTGCCAGCTCACCTTCACTGGGTAGCGGGGCTAGCACAGATACGCAGTATTTT
TRBJ2-3	-	-	TRBV4-3	CASSQEPSTTPDTQYF	TGCGCCAGCAGCCAAGAACCCTCAACCACCCCAGATACGCAGTATTTT
TRBJ2-5	-	-	TRBV5-1	CASTTSSVETQYF	TGCGCCAGCACAACTAGCTCTGTCGAGACCCAGTACTTC
TRBJ2-5	TRBD2	-	TRBV19	CASSILAGGVTETQYF	TGTGCCAGTAGTATCTTGGCGGGAGGCGTTACGGAGACCCAGTACTTC
TRBJ2-1	-	-	TRBV6-5	CASTFGQYNEQFF	TGTGCCAGCACCTTCGGACAGTACAATGAGCAGTTCTTC
TRBJ2-5	-	-	TRBV6-1	CASTGFQETQYF	TGTGCCAGCACAGGGTTCCAAGAGACCCAGTACTTC
TRBJ2-7	TRBD2	-	TRBV7-2	CASSVGGSSYEQYF	TGTGCCAGCAGCGTCGGGGGGAGCTCCTACGAGCAGTACTTC
TRBJ2-4	-	-	TRBV6-6	CASSYSTQNIQYF	TGTGCCAGCAGTTACTCAACCCAAAACATTCAGTACTTC
TRBJ2-7	TRBD1	-	TRBV10-3	CAISESRDRGNEQYF	TGTGCCATCAGTGAGAGCCGGGACAGGGGGAACGAGCAGTACTTC
TRBJ1-6	TRBD1	-	TRBV4-1	CASRNFGQGNNSPLHF	TGCGCCAGCAGAAACTTCGGACAGGGGAATAATTCACCCCTCCACTTT
TRBJ2-2	-	-	TRBV5-4	CASSPRDANTGELFF	TGTGCCAGCAGCCCCCGTGACGCGAACACCGGGGAGCTGTTTTTT
TRBJ2-7	-	-	TRBV28	CASSHTLNYEQYF	TGTGCCAGCAGCCATACGCTAAACTACGAGCAGTACTTC
TRBJ1-1	-	-	TRBV14	CASSQDLMDTEAFF	TGTGCCAGCAGCCAAGATCTGATGGACACTGAAGCTTTCTTT
TRBJ2-7	TRBD2	-	TRBV5-1	CASSFNPSGFYEQYF	TGCGCCAGCAGCTTCAATCCTAGCGGATTCTACGAGCAGTACTTC
TRBJ1-1	TRBD1	-	TRBV5-1	CASSSAGGTEAFF	TGCGCCAGCAGTTCTGCAGGGGGCACTGAAGCTTTCTTT
TRBJ2-5	TRBD2	-	TRBV5-8	CASSLASGTETQYF	TGTGCCAGCAGCTTGGCTAGCGGGACAGAGACCCAGTACTTC
TRBJ2-7	TRBD2	-	TRBV19	CASSKPGGGNEQYF	TGTGCCAGTAGTAAACCGGGAGGGGGGAACGAGCAGTACTTC
TRBJ1-4	-	-	TRBV29-1	CSVEKGVGEKLFF	TGCAGCGTTGAAAAAGGGGTCGGGGAAAAACTGTTTTTT
TRBJ1-1	-	-	TRBV10-3	CAISERGRNTEAFF	TGTGCCATCAGTGAGCGGGGGCGGAACACTGAAGCTTTCTTT
TRBJ1-2	-	-	TRBV29-1	CSVGDLKLNYGYTF	TGCAGCGTGGGTGATTTGAAGCTCAACTATGGCTACACCTTC
TRBJ2-5	TRBD2	-	TRBV5-1	CASSLSGRGETQYF	TGCGCCAGCAGCCTTAGCGGGAGGGGTGAGACCCAGTACTTC
TRBJ1-1	TRBD1	-	TRBV4-2	CASSQGGQGAQVTEAFF	TGTGCCAGCAGCCAAGGTGGACAGGGGGCGCAGGTCACTGAAGCTTTCTTT
TRBJ2-2	TRBD1	few	TRBV6-5	CASSRGRSGELFF	TGTGCCAGCAGTAGGGGGCGGTCCGGGGAGCTGTTTTTT
TRBJ1-4	TRBD1	once	TRBV27	CASAGQGAFEKLFF	TGTGCCAGCGCTGGACAGGGGGCGTTTGAAAAACTGTTTTTT
TRBJ1-1	-	-	TRBV6-6	CASSYRGENTEAFF	TGTGCCAGCAGTTATCGCGGGGAGAACACTGAAGCTTTCTTT
TRBJ1-1	-	-	TRBV30	CAWSVPPQRVNTEAFF	TGTGCCTGGAGTGTACCCCCCCAGCGAGTGAACACTGAAGCTTTCTTT
TRBJ1-2	TRBD1	-	TRBV13	CASSSGQGIRGYTF	TGTGCCAGCAGCTCGGGACAGGGGATTCGTGGCTACACCTTC
TRBJ2-3	-	-	TRBV15	CATSRERQYTDTQYF	TGTGCCACCAGCAGAGAGCGCCAGTACACAGATACGCAGTATTTT
TRBJ2-1	TRBD2	once	TRBV11-2	CASSVGLAGSHSYNEQFF	TGTGCCAGCAGCGTGGGACTAGCGGGATCCCACTCCTACAATGAGCAGTTCTTC
TRBJ2-2	-	-	TRBV25-1	CASSDGATGMELFF	TGTGCCAGCAGTGATGGGGCGACGGGTATGGAGCTGTTTTTT
TRBJ2-7	-	-	TRBV6-5	CASSEAPFYYF	TGTGCCAGCAGTGAGGCGCCGTTTTACTACTTC
TRBJ2-1	-	once	TRBV11-2	CASSLDGGHNEQFF	TGTGCCAGCAGCTTAGATGGGGGTCACAATGAGCAGTTCTTC
TRBJ1-5	-	-	TRBV6-1	CASSPVGGASQPQHF	TGTGCCAGCAGCCCGGTAGGGGGGGCAAGTCAGCCCCAGCATTTT
TRBJ2-3	TRBD2	-	TRBV5-6	CASRSTLAGEGDTQYF	TGTGCCAGCAGGTCTACCCTAGCGGGGGAGGGAGATACGCAGTATTTT
TRBJ2-7	-	few	TRBV21-1	CASSKKQQPVYEQYF	TGTGCCAGCAGCAAAAAGCAGCAGCCCGTCTACGAGCAGTACTTC
TRBJ2-1	-	few	TRBV6-5	CASSWLVDEQFF	TGTGCCAGCAGTTGGTTGGTCGATGAGCAGTTCTTC
TRBJ2-7	TRBD1	-	TRBV11-2	CASSFSQGAREQYF	TGTGCCAGCAGCTTCTCTCAGGGGGCGCGTGAGCAGTACTTC
TRBJ2-7	-	-	TRBV11-2	CASSRSRGSHEQYF	TGTGCCAGCAGCCGATCCCGTGGGTCTCACGAGCAGTACTTC
TRBJ2-2	-	-	TRBV14	CASSFSRAPGGELFF	TGTGCCAGCAGCTTCAGCCGGGCCCCTGGGGGGGAGCTGTTTTTT
TRBJ2-2	TRBD2	-	TRBV7-2	CASRDVAGGTGELFF	TGTGCCAGCAGGGACGTAGCGGGCGGCACCGGGGAGCTGTTTTTT
TRBJ2-5	-	-	TRBV11-3	CAGSLSSPETQYF	TGTGCCGGCAGCTTATCTAGCCCGGAGACCCAGTACTTC
TRBJ1-1	-	-	TRBV29-1	CSVALGPEAFF	TGCAGCGTGGCCCTCGGCCCTGAAGCTTTCTTT
TRBJ1-4	-	-	TRBV25-1	CASSVVNEKLFF	TGTGCCAGCAGTGTTGTTAATGAAAAACTGTTTTTT
TRBJ2-1	-	-	TRBV6-4	CASSESTRGNNEQFF	TGTGCCAGCAGTGAGTCGACCAGAGGAAACAATGAGCAGTTCTTC
TRBJ2-7	TRBD2	-	TRBV6-5	CASRIQREVGEQYF	TGTGCCAGCAGAATACAGCGGGAGGTGGGAGAGCAGTACTTC